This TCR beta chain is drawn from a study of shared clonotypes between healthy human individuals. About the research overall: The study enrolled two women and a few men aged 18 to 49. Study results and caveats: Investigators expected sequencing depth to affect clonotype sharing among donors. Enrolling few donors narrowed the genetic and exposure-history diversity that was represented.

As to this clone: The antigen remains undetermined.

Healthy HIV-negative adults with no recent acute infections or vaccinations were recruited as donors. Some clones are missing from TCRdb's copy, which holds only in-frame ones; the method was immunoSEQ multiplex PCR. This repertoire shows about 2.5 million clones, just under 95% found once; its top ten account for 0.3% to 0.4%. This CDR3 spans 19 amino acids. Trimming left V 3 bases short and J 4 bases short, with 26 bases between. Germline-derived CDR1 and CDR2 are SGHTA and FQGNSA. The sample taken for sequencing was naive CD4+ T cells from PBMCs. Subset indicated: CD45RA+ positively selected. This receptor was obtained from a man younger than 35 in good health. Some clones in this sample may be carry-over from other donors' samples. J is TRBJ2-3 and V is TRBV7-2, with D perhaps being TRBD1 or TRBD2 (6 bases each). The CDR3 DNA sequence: TGTGCCAGCAGCTTCTTTAGAGGGTTCGGGGGCACGGTGGCAGATACGCAGTATTTT. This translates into CASSFFRGFGGTVADTQYF.